Listed here are 16 T cell receptor beta chains from one sample, sequenced in a study of cytomegalovirus exposure and HLA in healthy donors. TCRdb keeps only in-frame clones here, not all; method: immunoSEQ multiplex PCR. Here the sample spans about 190,000 clones, approximately 80% being singletons. Sequencing was done on a sample of PBMCs. The receptors derive from a man aged 18 to 29 in good health and CMV-seropositive.

The rearrangement uses TRBV6-1 and TRBJ1-5; 7 nucleotides align to TRBD1. J was trimmed by 4 bases and V by 1 base; bases with no gene match: 4. CDR3 size: 15 residues. Looked up from germline, CDR1 is MNHNS and CDR2 is SASEGT. CDR3 sequence: CASSEVWDRNQPQHF. CDR3 sequence (DNA): TGTGCCAGCAGTGAAGTATGGGACAGAAATCAGCCCCAGCATTTT.

In this sample, this clone turned up once. The sample carries other DNA sequences with the same CDR3. This rearrangement joins TRBV7-2 to TRBJ2-5; 10 positions match TRBD2. From germline, CDR1 is SGHTA and CDR2 FQGNSA. This CDR3 contains 16 residues. V shed 5 bases and J 1 base; nucleotides not matched to a gene: 7. The CDR3 spells CASSPRLAGRQETQYF. In DNA form, the CDR3 reads TGTGCCAGCAGCCCGAGACTAGCGGGTCGCCAAGAGACCCAGTACTTC. The whole variable domain, filled in from reference TRBV7-2 and TRBJ2-5, reads GAGVSQSPSNKVTEKGKDVELRCDPISGHTALYWYRQSLGQGLEFLIYFQGNSAPDKSGLPSDRFSAERTGGSVSTLTIQRTQQEDSAVYLCASSPRLAGRQETQYFGPGTRLLVL.

V and J are TRBV11-3 and TRBJ2-1, with 9 bases that match TRBD2. V was clipped by 5 bases and J by 5 bases; unmatched bases: 7. Germline V gives CDR1 SGHNT, CDR2 YENEEA. The CDR3 consists of 15 residues. The CDR3 DNA is TGTGCCAGCAGCGCGGGAGGGGAGGCCCACAATGAGCAGTTCTTC. This encodes CASSAGGEAHNEQFF.

The chain has TRBV30 and TRBJ1-1, with a possible D match to TRBD1 (5 bases). V lost 0 bases and J lost 1, with 9 bases in between. Germline V CDR1 and CDR2: GTSNPN, SVGIG (reference sequence). This CDR3 comprises 14 residues. DNA of the CDR3: TGTGCCTGGAGTGTTCCCAGGGCGAACACTGAAGCTTTCTTT. It encodes CAWSVPRANTEAFF.

The chain couples TRBV5-1 to TRBJ2-7, with D perhaps matching TRBD2 (6 bases). Germline V gene lookup returns CDR1 SGHRS and CDR2 YFSETQ. The CDR3 is 15 residues long. Trimming removed 0 bases at V and 0 bases at J, with 10 bases between. The CDR3 sequence: CASSLEAGFSYEQYF. The CDR3 DNA reads as TGCGCCAGCAGCTTGGAGGCGGGATTCTCCTACGAGCAGTACTTC.

The chain is built from TRBV5-6 and TRBJ2-7, with D perhaps matching TRBD1 (6 bases). Germline V gene sequence: CDR1 SGHDT, CDR2 YYEEEE. The CDR3 consists of 14 residues. V shed 5 bases and J shed 2 bases, with 14 bases lying between them. The CDR3 nucleotides read TGTGCCAGCAGGGGGCAGGGGATGGCCTACGAGCAGTACTTC. Translating it yields CASRGQGMAYEQYF.

CDR3 in amino acids: CASSFSGQGFGDTQYF. CDR3 coding DNA: TGTGCCAGCAGCTTCTCGGGGCAGGGGTTCGGTGATACGCAGTATTTT. The rearrangement joins TRBV7-2 to TRBJ2-3, with D maybe TRBD1 (6 bases). The length of the CDR3 is 16 residues. Germline V CDR1 and CDR2: SGHTA, FQGNSA. The V end was cut by 3 bases, the J end by 6 bases, with 19 bases between.

A single count supports this clone. This rearrangement joins TRBV11-2 to TRBJ2-7; TRBD2 aligns across 9 bases. The CDR3 runs 14 residues. The ends lost 4 bases at V and 6 bases at J; junction bases unmatched: 7. Germline V gene lookup returns CDR1 SGHAT and CDR2 FQNNGV. The CDR3 reads CASSSGTSKVEQYF. The CDR3 DNA reads as TGTGCCAGCAGCTCCGGGACTAGCAAGGTCGAGCAGTACTTC.

CDR3 protein: CASSLGQADEQYF. The CDR3 coding sequence is TGTGCCAGCTCCCTTGGACAGGCGGACGAGCAGTACTTC. This chain links TRBV18 with TRBJ2-7; 7 bases are a match to TRBD1. Germline CDR1 reads KGHSH; CDR2 reads LQKENI. V gave up 6 bases and J gave up 5 bases; unmatched junction bases: 7. The CDR3 totals 13 residues.

The chain joins TRBV27 to TRBJ1-1; D is unclear. V gave up 4 bases and J gave up 0 bases, with 12 bases separating them. CDR1 MNHEY and CDR2 SMNVEV come from the germline V gene (reference sequence). This CDR3 is built from 15 residues. As DNA, the CDR3 is TGTGCCAGCAGTTCCTGGCGGCCCATGAACACTGAAGCTTTCTTT. Amino acid sequence: CASSSWRPMNTEAFF.

The chain employs TRBV5-4 and TRBJ1-2; D not certain. Germline V CDR1 and CDR2: SGHNT, YYREEE (reference sequence). V dropped 1 base and J dropped 4 bases, with 11 bases sitting between them. CDR3 size: 14 residues. The DNA of the CDR3 is TGTGCCAGCAGCTTGCAGGATCCTATCTATGGCTACACCTTC. Residues: CASSLQDPIYGYTF.

The chain employs TRBV2 and TRBJ2-7, with 8 bases identical to TRBD2. Trimming at V came to 10 bases and at J to 0 bases, leaving 8 bases not matched to a gene. The CDR3 contains 14 residues. Germline V CDR1 and CDR2: SNHLY, FYNNEI. CDR3 sequence (DNA): TGTGCCACCAAGAGCGGGAGAGACTCCTACGAGCAGTACTTC. This sequence encodes CATKSGRDSYEQYF.

This clone has a single count. This chain connects TRBV28 to TRBJ1-2; 12 nucleotides line up with TRBD1. This CDR3 comprises 16 residues. Germline CDR1 and CDR2: MDHEN and SYDVKM. V dropped 6 bases and J dropped 4; count of bases not matched to a gene: 9. The CDR3 bases are TGTGCCAGCAGCACCGGGACAGGGGGCAGGAGCTATGGCTACACCTTC. Its protein product is CASSTGTGGRSYGYTF.

The chain uses TRBV7-2 and TRBJ2-7; tentative D call: TRBD2 (6 bases). With 1 base removed from V and 5 bases from J, the gap between germline ends came to 18 bases. The V gene's germline CDR1 is SGHTA and CDR2 FQGNSA. The CDR3 consists of 16 residues. The CDR3 DNA reads as TGTGCCAGCAGCTTAGTCGATCCGGCGGGAAGGGACGAGCAGTACTTC. Translated, it gives CASSLVDPAGRDEQYF.

The chain is built from TRBV2 and TRBJ2-1; TRBD2 aligns across 11 bases. Germline V lookup: CDR1 SNHLY, CDR2 FYNNEI. Losses at the gene ends were 5 bases for V and 4 bases for J; bases not matched to a gene: 13. CDR3 length: 18 residues. The CDR3 spells CASSRDLPGTSGYNEQFF. Written as DNA, the CDR3 is TGTGCCAGCAGTCGTGACCTACCCGGGACTAGCGGATACAATGAGCAGTTCTTC.

The J gene is TRBJ2-7, the V gene TRBV7-2, with TRBD2 matching over 7 bases. Trimming took 5 bases from V and 7 from J; bases not matched to a gene: 11. The CDR3 sequence is 14 residues long. CDR1 is SGHTA, CDR2 FQGNSA, per germline. Written as DNA, the CDR3 is TGTGCCAGCAGCCAAAGTGGACTAGTGGGGGAGCAGTACTTC. Its translation is CASSQSGLVGEQYF. The variable domain in full, with the rest retrieved from reference TRBV7-2 and TRBJ2-7, is GAGVSQSPSNKVTEKGKDVELRCDPISGHTALYWYRQSLGQGLEFLIYFQGNSAPDKSGLPSDRFSAERTGGSVSTLTIQRTQQEDSAVYLCASSQSGLVGEQYFGPGTRLTVT.